This T cell receptor (beta chain) was sequenced in a study of blood T cell repertoires in COVID-19. Whole-study context: Italy, Spain and the United States were the sources of the convalescent and acute COVID-19 samples.

Here immunoSEQ multiplex PCR was the method, and the copy in TCRdb shows in-frame clones only, minus some. The profile shows about 250,000 clones, roughly 80% of them singletons. CDR1 and CDR2 from the germline V gene are MDHEN and SYDVKM. The CDR3 runs 12 residues. In the case of this clone: The junction does not match germline at one end; this may be a read error.

Sequenced: peripheral blood. The receptor was isolated from a woman of 80 years or more with acute or convalescent COVID-19. The gene calls are TRBV28 and TRBJ2-7; 7 nucleotides match TRBD2. This CDR3 is CGVGGKGYEQYF. The CDR3, as DNA: TGCGGGGTCGGGGGGAAGGGCTACGAGCAGTACTTC. Full variable domain (outside the CDR3, taken from reference TRBV28 and TRBJ2-7): DVKVTQSSRYLVKRTGEKVFLECVQDMDHENMFWYRQDPGLGLRLIYFSYDVKMKEKGDIPEGYSVSREKKERFSLILESASTNQTSMYLCGVGGKGYEQYFGPGTRLTVT.